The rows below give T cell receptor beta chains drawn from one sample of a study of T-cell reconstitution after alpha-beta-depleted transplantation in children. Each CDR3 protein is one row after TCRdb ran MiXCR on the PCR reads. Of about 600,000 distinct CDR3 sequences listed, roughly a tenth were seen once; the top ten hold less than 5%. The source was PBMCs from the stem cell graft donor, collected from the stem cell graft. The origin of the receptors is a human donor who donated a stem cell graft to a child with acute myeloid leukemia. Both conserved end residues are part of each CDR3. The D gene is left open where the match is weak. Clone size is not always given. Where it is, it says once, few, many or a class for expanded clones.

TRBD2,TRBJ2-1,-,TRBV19,TGTGCCAGTAGTATGCGGACTAGCTATGAGCAGTTCTTC,CASSMRTSYEQFF
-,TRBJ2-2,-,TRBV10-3,TGTGCCATCAGTGAGGGAGACAGGGAGCTGTTTTTT,CAISEGDRELFF
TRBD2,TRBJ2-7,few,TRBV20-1,TGCAGTGCACCTTGGACTAGCGGGAGTGGGGAGCAGTACTTC,CSAPWTSGSGEQYF
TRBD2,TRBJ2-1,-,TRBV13,TGTGCCAGCAGCCACTTCAGCGGGGGCCTTAGTTACAATGAGCAGTTCTTC,CASSHFSGGLSYNEQFF
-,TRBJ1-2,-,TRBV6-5,TGTGCCAGCAGTTTGAGGACAGCTAAACCCTATGGCTACACCTTC,CASSLRTAKPYGYTF
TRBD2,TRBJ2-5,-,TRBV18,TGTGCCAGCTCACTAACGGGAGTGGCGGGAGCGTTAGAGACCCAGTACTTC,CASSLTGVAGALETQYF
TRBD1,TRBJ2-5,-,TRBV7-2,TGTGCCAGCAGCTTAGTGGGGACAGGGTCAAAGACCCAGTACTTC,CASSLVGTGSKTQYF
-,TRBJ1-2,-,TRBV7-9,TGTGCCAGCCTCAACATACGACAGGAAATTTATGGCTACACCTTC,CASLNIRQEIYGYTF
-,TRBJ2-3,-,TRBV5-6,TGTGCCAGCAGCTTTTCTCAGGGCACAGATACGCAGTATTTT,CASSFSQGTDTQYF
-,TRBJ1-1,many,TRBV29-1,TGCAGCGTTGACGGGACGGAGTACACTGAAGCTTTCTTT,CSVDGTEYTEAFF
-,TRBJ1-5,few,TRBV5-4,TGTGCCAGCAGCTTGGCCAAGGGAGGGAGCAATCAGCCCCAGCATTTT,CASSLAKGGSNQPQHF
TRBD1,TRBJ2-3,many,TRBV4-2,TGTGCCAGCAGCTACAGGGGCGATACGCAGTATTTT,CASSYRGDTQYF
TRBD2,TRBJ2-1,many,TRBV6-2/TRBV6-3,TGTGCCAGCAGACAGAGCGGGAGGGCCGGGGATGAGCAGTTCTTC,CASRQSGRAGDEQFF
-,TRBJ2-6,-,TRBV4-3,TGCGCCAGCAGCCAAGATCCCTTCCCCAGGGTGGCTTCTGGGGCCAACGTCCTGACTTTC,CASSQDPFPRVASGANVLTF
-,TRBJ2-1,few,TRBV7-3,TGTGCCAGCAGCTTATATCGGGTGAATGAGCAGTTCTTC,CASSLYRVNEQFF
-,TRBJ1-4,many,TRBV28,TGTGCCAGCAGTTTATCTGGAGGGAACGAAAAACTGTTTTTT,CASSLSGGNEKLFF
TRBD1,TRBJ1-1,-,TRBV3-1,TGTGCCAGCAGCCAACCCGGACAGGGCAGTGAAGCTTTCTTT,CASSQPGQGSEAFF
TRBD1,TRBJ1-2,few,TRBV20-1,TGCAGTGCTAACCCTATCTCGGGACAGGGGAACTATGGCTACACCTTC,CSANPISGQGNYGYTF
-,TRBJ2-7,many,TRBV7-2,TGTGCCAGCAGCTTAGGGGGTGGGGTTAGCTCCTACGAGCAGTACTTC,CASSLGGGVSSYEQYF
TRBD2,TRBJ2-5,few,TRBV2,TGTGCCAGCAGGGGGACTAGAGGACAAGAGACCCAGTACTTC,CASRGTRGQETQYF
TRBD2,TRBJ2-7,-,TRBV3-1,TGTGCCAGCAGCCAAGATTCTAGCGGGAGTCGCTACGAGCAGTACTTC,CASSQDSSGSRYEQYF
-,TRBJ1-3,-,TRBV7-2,TGTGCCAGCAGCTTGGTAGTGACAGCCTCTGGAAACACCATATATTTT,CASSLVVTASGNTIYF
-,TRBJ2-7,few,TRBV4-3,TGCGCCAGCAGCCAAGCGAGATCCTACGAGCAGTACTTC,CASSQARSYEQYF
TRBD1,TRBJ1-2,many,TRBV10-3,TGTGCCATCAGTGGAACCTCCAGGGGGCAGGGGTATGGCTACACCTTC,CAISGTSRGQGYGYTF
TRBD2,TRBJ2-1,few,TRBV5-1,TGCGCCAGCGCATTACGACTAGCCCAACGAGGCCCATACAATGAGCAGTTCTTC,CASALRLAQRGPYNEQFF
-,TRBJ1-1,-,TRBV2,TGTGCCAGCAGTGAAGAAGGCCAGTTAGGGGGTGAAGCTTTCTTT,CASSEEGQLGGEAFF
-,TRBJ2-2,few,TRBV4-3,TGCGCCAGCAAAACCGTACAGGCCCGCGGGGAGCTGTTTTTT,CASKTVQARGELFF
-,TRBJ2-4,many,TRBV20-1,TGCAGTGCTTCTCCTCGGTCTTCAGCCAAAAACATTCAGTACTTC,CSASPRSSAKNIQYF
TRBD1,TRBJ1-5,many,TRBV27,TGTGCCAGCAGTGGGTCGGGACAGGGTAAACAGCCCCAGCATTTT,CASSGSGQGKQPQHF
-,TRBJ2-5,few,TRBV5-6,TGTGCCAGCAGCTGGATGGGTAACCAAGAGACCCAGTATTTC,CASSWMGNQETQYF
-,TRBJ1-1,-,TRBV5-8,TGTGCCAGCAGCTTGGGGTCGGGGGACACTGAAGCTTTCTTT,CASSLGSGDTEAFF
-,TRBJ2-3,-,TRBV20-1,TGCAGTGCTCCAAACCCGGGGAAAAGCACAGATACGCAGTATTTT,CSAPNPGKSTDTQYF
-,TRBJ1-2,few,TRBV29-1,TGCTCATGCGGGGGGGCTGGTGGCTACACCTTC,CSCGGAGGYTF
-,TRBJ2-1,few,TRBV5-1,TGCGCCAGCAGCTTGTCAGCAGGGTTCAATGAGCAGTTCTTC,CASSLSAGFNEQFF
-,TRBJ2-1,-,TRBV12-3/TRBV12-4,TGTGCCAGCAACTCTGCGGCAGGTCCTGGAGTGGGGTACAATGAGCAGTTCTTC,CASNSAAGPGVGYNEQFF
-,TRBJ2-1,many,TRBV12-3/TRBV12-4,TGTGCCAGCAGTTTTAGCGTCAATGAGCAGTTCTTC,CASSFSVNEQFF